Below, 10 T cell receptor beta chains from the same sample are listed, as sequenced in a study of cytomegalovirus exposure and HLA in healthy donors. Assay used: immunoSEQ multiplex PCR; TCRdb lists only in-frame clones, some missing. The top ten clones hold 3.1% of a sample with about 260,000 clones, roughly 87% of them seen once. The sample consisted of PBMCs. These receptors originate from a woman in her twenties or thirties in good health and CMV-seronegative.

The J gene is TRBJ2-7, the V gene TRBV4-3, with 7 bases lining up with TRBD2. V shed 3 bases, J shed 4 bases, and the junction held 3 bases outside the gene matches. The CDR3 length is 13 residues. The germline V gene has CDR1 LGHNA and CDR2 YSLEER. This CDR3 is CASSQGGGYEQYF. The CDR3 DNA reads TGCGCCAGCAGCCAGGGGGGAGGGTACGAGCAGTACTTC.

The chain has TRBV11-3 and TRBJ2-2, with D perhaps being TRBD1 or TRBD2 (5 bases each). From germline, CDR1 is SGHNT and CDR2 YENEEA. V dropped 4 bases and J dropped 4 bases, with 16 bases sitting between them. The CDR3 runs 16 residues. CDR3 amino acids: CASSSLLGVGTGELFF. The DNA of the CDR3 is TGTGCCAGCAGCTCCCTCTTGGGGGTCGGCACCGGGGAGCTGTTTTTT.

This clone appeared once. This chain joins TRBV7-2 and TRBJ2-3; the match to TRBD2 covers 9 bases. CDR1 and CDR2 from the germline V gene are SGHTA and FQGNSA. There are 16 residues in the CDR3. The V gene end was trimmed by 1 base and the J gene end by 0 bases; junction bases not matched to a gene: 2. CDR3 loop: CASSLVAGASTDTQYF. The DNA for the CDR3 is TGTGCCAGCAGCTTAGTAGCGGGAGCTAGCACAGATACGCAGTATTTT.

This chain connects TRBV9 to TRBJ2-7, with D perhaps matching TRBD2 (5 bases). Trimming pared 3 bases from V and 3 bases from J, leaving 7 bases between. The CDR3 is made up of 12 amino acids. CDR1 is SGDLS, CDR2 YYNGEE, per germline. CDR3 amino acids: CASSDAGYEQYF. As DNA, the CDR3 is TGTGCCAGCAGCGATGCGGGCTACGAGCAGTACTTC.

The genes are TRBV27 and TRBJ2-3, with TRBD1 matching over 8 bases. Unmatched junction bases numbered 6, after V lost 0 bases and J lost 4 bases. Germline assignment: CDR1 MNHEY and CDR2 SMNVEV (reference sequence). The CDR3 contains 16 residues. CDR3 DNA: TGTGCCAGCAGTTTATCCGGTCAGGGGGCCTCAGATACGCAGTATTTT. This gives the protein CASSLSGQGASDTQYF.

The gene calls are TRBV25-1 and TRBJ2-7; maybe TRBD1 (5 bases). The CDR3 length is 15 residues. V was cut by 2 bases and J by 5 bases, with 16 bases left in between. Germline CDR1 is MGHDK and CDR2 is SYGVNS. In DNA form, the CDR3 reads TGTGCCAGCAGTGAAGTTAGGGGTCTCTTCGACGAGCAGTACTTC. It codes for CASSEVRGLFDEQYF.

This chain links TRBV28 with TRBJ2-6; unclear D gene. The CDR3 has 15 amino acids. CDR1 is MDHEN, CDR2 SYDVKM, per germline. The ends were cut back, 7 bases at V and 0 bases at J, with 10 bases in the middle. The chain's CDR3 is CASNTPNSGANVLTF. CDR3 DNA sequence: TGTGCCAGCAACACACCGAACTCTGGGGCCAACGTCCTGACTTTC. Full variable domain (missing parts from reference TRBV28 and TRBJ2-6): DVKVTQSSRYLVKRTGEKVFLECVQDMDHENMFWYRQDPGLGLRLIYFSYDVKMKEKGDIPEGYSVSREKKERFSLILESASTNQTSMYLCASNTPNSGANVLTFGAGSRLTVL.

The chain uses TRBV7-2 and TRBJ2-7; perhaps TRBD2 as D (5 bases). The length of the CDR3 is 15 residues. V was trimmed by 6 bases and J by 4 bases, leaving 19 bases between them. Germline CDR1 and CDR2: SGHTA and FQGNSA. The CDR3 spells CASRPGREFSYEQYF. CDR3 bases: TGTGCCAGCAGGCCGGGTAGGGAGTTTAGTTACGAGCAGTACTTC.

This rearrangement joins TRBV2 to TRBJ2-7; D possibly corresponds to TRBD1 (6 bases). Germline lookup yields CDR1 SNHLY and CDR2 FYNNEI. V lost 5 bases and J lost 2, with 13 bases in between. CDR3 size: 14 residues. The CDR3 is CASSSGQLTYEQYF. The CDR3 bases are TGTGCCAGCAGTAGTGGACAGCTTACCTACGAGCAGTACTTC.

The rearrangement uses TRBV28 and TRBJ2-2; possibly TRBD2 for D (6 bases). The CDR3 is 16 amino acids. V was clipped by 7 bases and J by 3 bases, with 18 bases between them. Germline V gene lookup returns CDR1 MDHEN and CDR2 SYDVKM. As DNA, the CDR3 is TGTGCCAGCACCGTCTTGGGGGGTCCTGACACCGGGGAGCTGTTTTTT. Its translation: CASTVLGGPDTGELFF.